These 21 T cell receptor beta chains share one sample of origin, sequenced in a study of regulatory dendritic cells for organ transplantation. Data came from immunoSEQ multiplex PCR; TCRdb stores just in-frame clones and leaves some out. The data contain around 30,000 clones, roughly 84% of them singletons. Sequenced: naive CD8+ T cells from blood. Subset noted: CD45RA+ naive T cells. The origin of the receptors is a human donor in good health.

The chain is built from TRBV5-1 and TRBJ1-1; D may be TRBD1 (5 bases). CDR1 is SGHRS, CDR2 YFSETQ, per germline. This CDR3 comprises 15 residues. V lost 0 bases, J lost 7 bases, and 16 bases lay in between. The CDR3 protein is CASSLAPKGKREAFF. Here the CDR3 DNA reads TGCGCCAGCAGCTTGGCCCCGAAGGGGAAACGTGAAGCTTTCTTT. The entire variable domain, with the rest obtained from reference TRBV5-1 and TRBJ1-1, is as follows: KAGVTQTPRYLIKTRGQQVTLSCSPISGHRSVSWYQQTPGQGLQFLFEYFSETQRNKGNFPGRFSGRQFSNSRSEMNVSTLELGDSALYLCASSLAPKGKREAFFGQGTRLTVV.

V is TRBV4-2 and J is TRBJ2-3; a possible D gene is TRBD2 (5 bases). In germline, CDR1 is LGHNA, CDR2 YNFKEQ. This CDR3 region has 14 residues. Trimming left V 1 base short and J 2 bases short, with 7 bases between. This chain's CDR3 is CASSQAGITDTQYF. Written as DNA, the CDR3 is TGTGCCAGCAGCCAAGCCGGGATCACAGATACGCAGTATTTT.

This chain links TRBV6-5 with TRBJ1-6, with TRBD1 as a possible D gene (5 bases). Trimming removed 4 bases from V and 7 bases from J, with 11 bases in between. Germline assignment: CDR1 MNHEY and CDR2 SVGAGI. The CDR3 is made up of 14 amino acids. The CDR3 reads CASSLTEVNSPLHF. In DNA form, the CDR3 reads TGTGCCAGCAGTTTGACAGAAGTGAATTCACCCCTCCACTTT.

The CDR3 protein is CASSLSVLGTTIMNTEAFF. CDR3 DNA: TGTGCCAGCAGCTTAAGCGTTTTAGGGACAACAATAATGAACACTGAAGCTTTCTTT. The chain combines TRBV7-2 with TRBJ1-1; tentative D call: TRBD1 (6 bases). The CDR3 is made up of 19 amino acids. Germline assignment: CDR1 SGHTA and CDR2 FQGNSA. Trimming shortened V by 2 bases and J by 0 bases, and 22 bases separated the two germline ends.

The J gene is TRBJ1-2, the V gene TRBV27; the D gene is possibly TRBD1 (5 bases). CDR3 length: 15 amino acids. V was trimmed by 8 bases and J by 1 base, leaving 17 bases between them. Germline V gives CDR1 MNHEY, CDR2 SMNVEV (reference sequence). In DNA, the CDR3 is TGTGCCAGCCAGTTGCCCAGGGCTCGTAACTATGGCTACACCTTC. This encodes CASQLPRARNYGYTF.

This clone was seen a single time. This chain joins TRBV11-2 and TRBJ2-7; 8 bases are a match to TRBD2. This CDR3 comprises 15 residues. J was trimmed by 2 bases and V by 3 bases; bases with no gene match: 6. Germline V gene lookup returns CDR1 SGHAT and CDR2 FQNNGV. CDR3 in DNA: TGTGCCAGCAGCTTGGGTGGCGGGGGGACCTACGAGCAGTACTTC. Protein sequence: CASSLGGGGTYEQYF.

The genes are TRBV30 and TRBJ2-7, with TRBD2 as a possible D gene (5 bases). Germline CDR1 is GTSNPN and CDR2 is SVGIG (reference sequence). Trimming left V 4 bases short and J 1 base short, with 11 bases between. The CDR3 is made up of 13 amino acids. CDR3 nucleotide sequence: TGTGCCTGGAATCGGACTCATTCCTACGAGCAGTACTTC. It encodes CAWNRTHSYEQYF.

The chain carries TRBV10-2 and TRBJ1-6; weak D call: TRBD1 (6 bases). V lost 0 bases and J 7 bases, leaving 7 bases between the germline ends. The CDR3 contains 14 residues. Germline CDR1 is WSHSY and CDR2 is SAAADI. The CDR3 sequence is CASSESRGNSPLHF. CDR3 DNA: TGCGCCAGCAGTGAGTCGAGGGGGAATTCACCCCTCCACTTT.

The J gene is TRBJ2-5, the V gene TRBV7-9, with a weak D call TRBD1 (6 bases). This CDR3 has 13 residues. CDR1 and CDR2 from the germline V gene are SEHNR and FQNEAQ (reference sequence). Trimming cost V 3 bases and J 1 base, with 6 bases left between them. CDR3: CASSLDSQETQYF. The DNA of the CDR3 is TGTGCCAGCAGCTTGGACAGCCAAGAGACCCAGTACTTC.

The CDR3 is CASTRTATYEQYF. The CDR3 DNA is TGTGCCAGCACTCGGACAGCAACCTACGAGCAGTACTTC. The V and J genes are TRBV5-6 and TRBJ2-7, with D possibly TRBD1 on 6 matching bases. Germline-derived CDR1 and CDR2 are SGHDT and YYEEEE. CDR3 length: 13 residues. Trimming removed 6 bases at V and 2 bases at J, with 12 bases between.

The chain has TRBV25-1 and TRBJ2-2; 7 bases are a match to TRBD2. CDR3 length equals 11 residues. Trimming took 8 bases from V and 7 from J; bases not matched to a gene: 1. The germline V gene has CDR1 MGHDK and CDR2 SYGVNS. The CDR3 region has the DNA TGTGCCAGCGGGGGGGGCGGGGAGCTGTTTTTT. It codes for CASGGGGELFF.

This clone has just a few counts. The chain joins TRBV5-5 to TRBJ2-7; 7 nucleotides align to TRBD1. The CDR3 contains 14 residues. Trimming removed 0 bases from V and 9 bases from J; junction bases left unmatched: 9. The germline gives CDR1 SGHKS, CDR2 YYEKEE (reference sequence). The CDR3 region is CASSLGGQAPPQYF. CDR3 nucleotide sequence: TGTGCCAGCAGCTTGGGAGGACAGGCTCCTCCGCAGTACTTC. The complete variable domain, with remaining parts taken from reference TRBV5-5 and TRBJ2-7, reads DAGVTQSPTHLIKTRGQQVTLRCSPISGHKSVSWYQQVLGQGPQFIFQYYEKEERGRGNFPDRFSARQFPNYSSELNVNALLLGDSALYLCASSLGGQAPPQYFGPGTRLTVT.

The V call is TRBV11-3, the J call TRBJ1-1, with D perhaps TRBD1 (5 bases). Between the trimmed V and J ends, which lost 5 bases and 5 bases, there was a span of 12 bases. Germline V lookup: CDR1 SGHNT, CDR2 YENEEA. The CDR3 has 13 residues. CDR3 protein: CASSPRGGTEAFF. CDR3 DNA: TGTGCCAGCAGCCCCCGGGGGGGGACTGAAGCTTTCTTT.

This clone was seen a handful of times. V and J are TRBV5-4 and TRBJ2-7; 10 nucleotides agree with TRBD1. The CDR3 is made up of 14 amino acids. With V trimmed by 4 bases and J by 3 bases, 4 bases remained unmatched. Germline V lookup: CDR1 SGHNT, CDR2 YYREEE (reference sequence). The CDR3 protein is CASSGWDRGYEQYF. The CDR3 coding sequence is TGTGCCAGCAGCGGATGGGACAGGGGCTACGAGCAGTACTTC.

This clone was counted only a few times. The V gene is TRBV6-4, the J gene TRBJ1-1; 7 nucleotides align to TRBD1. V shed 7 bases, J shed 1 base, and the junction held 9 bases outside the gene matches. From germline, CDR1 is MRHNA and CDR2 SNTAGT. The CDR3 has 15 amino acids. CDR3 bases: TGTGCCAGCAAGGTACTGGGGACAGCGAACACTGAAGCTTTCTTT. It encodes CASKVLGTANTEAFF.

The rearrangement joins TRBV18 to TRBJ2-1; 9 bases match TRBD2. CDR1 KGHSH and CDR2 LQKENI come from the germline V gene. This CDR3 is built from 16 residues. V was pared by 4 bases and J by 6 bases, with 10 bases of the junction left unmatched. Here the CDR3 DNA reads TGTGCCAGCTCACTTGCGAAACTAGCGGGCCCCAATGAGCAGTTCTTC. It encodes CASSLAKLAGPNEQFF.

The genes are TRBV2 and TRBJ1-3; 7 bases fit TRBD1. Trimming removed 3 bases from V and 2 bases from J; junction bases left unmatched: 7. This CDR3 is 16 amino acids long. CDR1 and CDR2 from the germline V gene are SNHLY and FYNNEI. The CDR3 reads CASSEATGFPGNTIYF. DNA of the CDR3: TGTGCCAGCAGTGAGGCGACAGGGTTTCCTGGAAACACCATATATTTT.

The rearrangement joins TRBV9 to TRBJ1-2; the match to TRBD1 covers 8 bases. V lost 4 bases to trimming and J lost 7 bases; unmatched junction nucleotides: 12. Germline V gene data show CDR1 as SGDLS and CDR2 as YYNGEE. The CDR3 is 15 residues long. The CDR3 nucleotides are TGTGCCAGCAGCCCGGGTGGACAGGGACTGGTTGGCTACACCTTC. Translation: CASSPGGQGLVGYTF.

This chain links TRBV4-2 with TRBJ2-3; 13 nucleotides agree with TRBD2. Germline V gene lookup returns CDR1 LGHNA and CDR2 YNFKEQ. The CDR3 has 16 residues. V dropped 0 bases and J dropped 5; count of bases not matched to a gene: 2. The CDR3 spells CASSQEGLAGRDTQYF. CDR3 coding DNA: TGTGCCAGCAGCCAAGAGGGACTAGCGGGGAGAGATACGCAGTATTTT.

This clone has more than one count but fewer than ten. V gene TRBV7-3 combines with J gene TRBJ2-2, with TRBD2 matching over 7 bases. Germline CDR1 reads SGHTA; CDR2 reads FQGTGA. The CDR3 covers 15 residues. The J segment lost 2 bases and the V segment lost 2 bases, leaving 2 bases of the junction unmatched. Here the CDR3 reads CASSLASGNTGELFF. In DNA form, the CDR3 reads TGTGCCAGCAGCTTAGCTAGCGGTAACACCGGGGAGCTGTTTTTT.

This clone was seen only a few times. The chain joins TRBV19 to TRBJ1-6; a possible D gene is TRBD1 (5 bases). The CDR3 runs to 16 residues. The V gene lost 3 bases and the J gene lost 9 bases, with 18 bases spanning the gap. The germline CDR1 and CDR2 sequences are LNHDA and SQIVND (reference sequence). CDR3 in amino acids: CASSIGVQDVRSPLHF. The CDR3 coding sequence is TGTGCCAGTAGTATCGGTGTACAGGACGTCCGTTCACCCCTCCACTTT.